This TCR beta chain was profiled in a study of cytomegalovirus exposure and HLA in healthy donors. Findings of the study overall: Listed as cytomegalovirus-associated were 150 to 200 TCR beta chains.

The primer mix had 60 Vbeta and 13 Jbeta primers. Profiling relied on immunoSEQ multiplex PCR, and the TCRdb table lists in-frame clones only, not all of them. The sample holds some 170,000 clones; nearly 80% are singletons and the top ten take approximately 6.3%. V lost 2 bases and J lost 4, with 8 bases in between. Germline CDR1 and CDR2: SGDLS and YYNGEE. The CDR3 spans 13 residues. This clone occurred once. Its cognate antigen is unknown. The TCR comes from a man aged 40-55 years in good health and CMV-seropositive. The chain has TRBV9 and TRBJ2-3, with a weak D call TRBD2 (6 bases). Sequencing was performed on PBMCs. In DNA form, the CDR3 reads TGTGCCAGCAGCGTCGGGGGTGCAGATACGCAGTATTTT. It encodes CASSVGGADTQYF.